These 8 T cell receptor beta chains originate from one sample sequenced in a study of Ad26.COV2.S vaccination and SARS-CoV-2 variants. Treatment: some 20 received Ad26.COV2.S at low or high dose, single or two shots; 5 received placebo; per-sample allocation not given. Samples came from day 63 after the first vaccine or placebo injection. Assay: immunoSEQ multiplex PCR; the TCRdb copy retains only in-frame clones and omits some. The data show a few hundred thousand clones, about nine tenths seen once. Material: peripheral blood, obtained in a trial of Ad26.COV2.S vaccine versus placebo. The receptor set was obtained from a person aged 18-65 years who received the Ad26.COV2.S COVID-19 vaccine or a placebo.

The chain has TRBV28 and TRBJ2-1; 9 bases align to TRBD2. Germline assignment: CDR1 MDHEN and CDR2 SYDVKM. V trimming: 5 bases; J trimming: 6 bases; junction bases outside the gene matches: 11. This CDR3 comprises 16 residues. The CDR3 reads CASSGAGTSRINEQFF. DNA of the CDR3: TGTGCCAGCAGTGGGGCAGGGACTAGCAGGATCAATGAGCAGTTCTTC.

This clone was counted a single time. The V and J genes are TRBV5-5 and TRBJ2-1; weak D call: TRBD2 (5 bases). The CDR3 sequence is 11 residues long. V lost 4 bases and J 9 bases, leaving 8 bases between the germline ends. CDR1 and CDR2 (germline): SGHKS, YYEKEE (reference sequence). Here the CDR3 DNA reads TGTGCCAGCAGCCCTAGCAGTGAGCAGTTCTTC. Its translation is CASSPSSEQFF.

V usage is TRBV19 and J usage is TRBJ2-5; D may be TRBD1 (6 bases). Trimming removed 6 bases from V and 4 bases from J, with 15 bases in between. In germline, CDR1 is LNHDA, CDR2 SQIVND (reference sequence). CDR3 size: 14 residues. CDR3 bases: TGTGCCAGTAGGGCCCAGGGGAATCGAGAGACCCAGTACTTC. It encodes CASRAQGNRETQYF.

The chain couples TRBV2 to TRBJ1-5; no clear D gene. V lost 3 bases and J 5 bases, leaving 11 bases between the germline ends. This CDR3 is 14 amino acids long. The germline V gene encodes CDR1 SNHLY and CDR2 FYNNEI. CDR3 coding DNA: TGTGCCAGCAGTGAGGCGCAGGCCGATCAGCCCCAGCATTTT. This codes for CASSEAQADQPQHF.

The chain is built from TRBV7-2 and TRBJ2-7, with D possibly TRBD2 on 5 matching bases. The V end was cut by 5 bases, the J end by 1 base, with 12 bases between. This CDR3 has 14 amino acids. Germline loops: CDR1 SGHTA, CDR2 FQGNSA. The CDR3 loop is CASSPPSRSYEQYF. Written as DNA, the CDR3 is TGTGCCAGCAGCCCTCCTAGCAGGTCCTACGAGCAGTACTTC. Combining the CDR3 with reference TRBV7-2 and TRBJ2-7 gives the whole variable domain GAGVSQSPSNKVTEKGKDVELRCDPISGHTALYWYRQSLGQGLEFLIYFQGNSAPDKSGLPSDRFSAERTGGSVSTLTIQRTQQEDSAVYLCASSPPSRSYEQYFGPGTRLTVT.

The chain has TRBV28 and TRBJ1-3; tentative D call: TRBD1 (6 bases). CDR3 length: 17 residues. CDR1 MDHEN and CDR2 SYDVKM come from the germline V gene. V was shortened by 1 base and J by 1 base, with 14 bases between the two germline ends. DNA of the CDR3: TGTGCCAGCAGTTTATTCGGGACATCAGAATCTGGAAACACCATATATTTT. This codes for CASSLFGTSESGNTIYF.

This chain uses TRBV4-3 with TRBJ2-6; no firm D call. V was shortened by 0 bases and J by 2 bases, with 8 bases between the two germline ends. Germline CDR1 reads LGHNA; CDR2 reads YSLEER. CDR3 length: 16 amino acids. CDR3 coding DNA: TGCGCCAGCAGCCAAGACTCGTCTACTGGGGCCAACGTCCTGACTTTC. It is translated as CASSQDSSTGANVLTF.

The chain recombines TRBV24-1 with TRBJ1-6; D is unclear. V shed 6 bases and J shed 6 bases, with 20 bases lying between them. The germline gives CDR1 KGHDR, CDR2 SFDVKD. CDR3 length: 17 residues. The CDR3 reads CATSPPRTPDVNSPLHF. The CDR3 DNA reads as TGTGCCACCAGTCCCCCGAGGACCCCCGACGTTAATTCACCCCTCCACTTT.